This TCR beta chain derives from a study of OX40 agonist ivuxolimab in advanced cancers. In the study overall: Partial responses were seen in three patients, one with hepatocellular carcinoma and two with cutaneous melanoma. Overall study results and limits: Clonal expansion among partial responders at 0.1-3.0 mg/kg ranked near the lowest. Normalized T-cell clonal expansion was also low in some nonresponders. The study did not work out the antigen specificity of the expanded peripheral T cells.

Repertoires were generated with immunoSEQ multiplex PCR, while TCRdb's copy carries only in-frame clones and drops some. The sample holds 60,000 to 85,000 clones, nearly 90% seen once. Points on this clone: Its antigen is not identified.

Material: CD4+ or CD8+ T cells sorted from blood, obtained in a trial of the OX40 agonist ivuxolimab. The TCR sequence derives from an adult with an advanced solid tumor such as melanoma, head and neck, liver or kidney cancer.

Here the CDR3 reads CASKQDYGYTF. Written as DNA, the CDR3 is TGTGCCAGCAAACAAGATTATGGCTACACCTTC. This chain links TRBV28 with TRBJ1-2; no clear D gene. V lost 7 bases, J lost 5 bases, and 8 bases lay in between. This CDR3 is 11 amino acids long. Germline-derived CDR1 and CDR2 are MDHEN and SYDVKM.